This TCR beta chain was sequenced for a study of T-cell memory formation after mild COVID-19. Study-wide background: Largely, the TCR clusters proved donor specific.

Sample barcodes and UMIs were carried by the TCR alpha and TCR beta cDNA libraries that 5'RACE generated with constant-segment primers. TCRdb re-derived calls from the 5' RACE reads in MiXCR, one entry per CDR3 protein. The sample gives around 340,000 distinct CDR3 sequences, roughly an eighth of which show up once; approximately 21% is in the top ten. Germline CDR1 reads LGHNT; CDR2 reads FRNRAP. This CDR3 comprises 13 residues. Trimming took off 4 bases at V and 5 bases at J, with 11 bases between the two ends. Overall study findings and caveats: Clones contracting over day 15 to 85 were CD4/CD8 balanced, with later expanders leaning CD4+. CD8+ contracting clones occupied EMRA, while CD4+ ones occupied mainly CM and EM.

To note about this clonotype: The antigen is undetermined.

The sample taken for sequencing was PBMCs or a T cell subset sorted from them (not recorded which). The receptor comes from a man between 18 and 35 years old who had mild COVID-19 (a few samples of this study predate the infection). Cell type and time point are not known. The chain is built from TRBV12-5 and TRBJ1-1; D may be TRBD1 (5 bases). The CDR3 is CASGSGLGTEAFF. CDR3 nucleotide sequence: TGTGCTAGTGGTTCAGGGCTGGGTACTGAAGCTTTCTTT. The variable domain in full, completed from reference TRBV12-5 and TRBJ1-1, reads DARVTQTPRHKVTEMGQEVTMRCQPILGHNTVFWYRQTMMQGLELLAYFRNRAPLDDSGMPKDRFSAEMPDATLATLKIQPSEPRDSAVYFCASGSGLGTEAFFGQGTRLTVV.